The present TCR beta chain was sequenced within a study of T cell repertoires in cytomegalovirus infection. Study context: It was the public TCR beta signatures that indicated both CMV infection and matching HLA type.

This clonotype occurred a few times. Its specificity is unknown. The CDR3 is 16 amino acids. Germline lookup yields CDR1 LNHDA and CDR2 SQIVND (reference sequence). The V gene end was trimmed by 3 bases and the J gene end by 0 bases; junction bases not matched to a gene: 5. Whole-study results and caveats: Summed frequency of public TCR beta families distinguished CMV carriers with the relevant HLA. There were HLA-C-restricted CMV-specific TCR beta clonotypes dominating the ex vivo response.

Via MiXCR, TCRdb re-called the reads, giving one row per CDR3 protein. The table includes roughly 730,000 distinct CDR3 sequences, roughly 33% detected once. The sample here was cultured PBMCs, taken from culture after CMV antigen stimulation. The rearrangement links TRBV19 to TRBJ1-5; 7 bases align to TRBD1. This clonotype was obtained from a human donor in good health (CMV status not recorded). Some clones in this sample may be carry-over from other donors' samples. DNA of the CDR3: TGTGCCAGTAGTATCCGGACAGGAGGTAGCAATCAGCCCCAGCATTTT. It encodes CASSIRTGGSNQPQHF.